These T cell receptor beta chains were read from a single sample in a study of shared clonotypes between healthy human individuals. Using immunoSEQ multiplex PCR, the repertoire was profiled, and TCRdb retains in-frame clones only, with some absent. The profile covers over a million clones, with around 97% appearing a single time and approximately 1.2% taken by the ten largest. Sequenced sample: naive CD4+ T cells sorted from blood. The receptors come from a man aged 25-45 years in good health. Both conserved end residues are part of each CDR3.

len	j_gene	v_gene	CDR3aa
15	TRBJ1-2	TRBV19	CASMMTSPGGYGYTF
20	TRBJ2-7	TRBV4-3	CASSQDRPASNSFSVYEQYF
13	TRBJ2-5	TRBV10-1	CASSGTAQETQYF
14	TRBJ1-2	TRBV5-4	CASSLDRGADGYTF
15	TRBJ1-3	TRBV28	CASRGQGLSGNTIYF
14	TRBJ2-5	TRBV5-4	CASYLAGVQETQYF
16	TRBJ2-3	TRBV5-4	CASSLLAGGPRDTQYF
17	TRBJ2-3	TRBV9	CASSKWDLAGPTDTQYF
13	TRBJ2-1	TRBV7-2	CASSLGPPGKQFF
13	TRBJ2-3	TRBV29-1	CSVARGREDTQYF
16	TRBJ2-3	TRBV5-1	CASSLGSQGASDTQYF
16	TRBJ2-7	TRBV19	CASSSFGTSGSYEQYF
14	TRBJ2-2	TRBV2	CASRLTTMEGELFF
15	TRBJ2-5	TRBV4-3	CASSQDFGFGETQYF
13	TRBJ2-7	TRBV6-5	CASSYSTLGEQYF
16	TRBJ2-1	TRBV7-5	CVRSLDRGQEYNEQFF
15	TRBJ1-5	TRBV19	CASSIVEQGNQPQHF
13	TRBJ2-5	TRBV7-3	CASSLRPAETQYF
16	TRBJ2-1	TRBV15	CATSRDEREAYNEQFF
16	TRBJ1-6	TRBV19	CASSPWDRGQNSPLHF
14	TRBJ2-1	TRBV19	CASSPSKGFNEQFF
14	TRBJ2-1	TRBV5-1	CASRGLAINNEQFF
14	TRBJ2-1	TRBV11-2	CASSLGSSNNEQFF
16	TRBJ1-1	TRBV6-6	CASSPGTGVYSTEAFF
13	TRBJ2-3	TRBV9	CASSVGVGNPQYF
16	TRBJ2-1	TRBV11-2	CASSLDRLASANEQFF
18	TRBJ2-1	TRBV25-1	CASSESGRAGSPYNEQFF
15	TRBJ1-2	TRBV18	CASSHPGQTAYGYTF
12	TRBJ2-5	TRBV11-2	CASTTSAGTQYF
13	TRBJ1-1	TRBV5-4	CAGRGGEDTEAFF
15	TRBJ2-5	TRBV4-1	CASSQASTVRETQYF
14	TRBJ2-7	TRBV6-1	CASSPLRWGYEQYF
14	TRBJ1-2	TRBV9	CASSDRDRDYGYTF
16	TRBJ1-2	TRBV4-3	CASSQEIKQGAYGYTF
15	TRBJ1-1	TRBV6-1	CASIPTGGGRREAFF
15	TRBJ2-1	TRBV2	CASSVGTGTYNEQFF
15	TRBJ1-2	TRBV6-6	CASSYETGGGYGYTF
15	TRBJ1-1	TRBV5-4	CASSLLSGYGTEAFF
14	TRBJ2-3	TRBV2	CASSASGYTDTQYF
13	TRBJ2-2	TRBV10-3	CAISETGTGELFF
11	TRBJ2-5	TRBV5-1	CASRGAETQYF
14	TRBJ2-2	TRBV10-3	CAIKSGRGTGELFF
15	TRBJ2-1	TRBV15	CATSRDLAGGNEQFF
16	TRBJ2-1	TRBV4-1	CASSQEGRQGIGEQFF
15	TRBJ2-2	TRBV5-1	CASSLAGQGSGELFF
14	TRBJ1-2	TRBV6-1	CASSARTGAYGYTF
14	TRBJ1-1	TRBV5-1	CASSLERTNTEAFF
14	TRBJ2-7	TRBV6-1	CASSARGLGYEQYF
13	TRBJ1-4	TRBV28	CATQDRVKGKLFF
15	TRBJ1-2	TRBV5-1	CASSKERGLDYGYTF
13	TRBJ2-7	TRBV7-7	CASSLDRSNEQYF
16	TRBJ1-1	TRBV5-4	CASSLSTGTMNTEAFF
14	TRBJ2-7	TRBV30	CAWSETAFSYEQYF
13	TRBJ1-1	TRBV29-1	CSGRQGLNTEAFF